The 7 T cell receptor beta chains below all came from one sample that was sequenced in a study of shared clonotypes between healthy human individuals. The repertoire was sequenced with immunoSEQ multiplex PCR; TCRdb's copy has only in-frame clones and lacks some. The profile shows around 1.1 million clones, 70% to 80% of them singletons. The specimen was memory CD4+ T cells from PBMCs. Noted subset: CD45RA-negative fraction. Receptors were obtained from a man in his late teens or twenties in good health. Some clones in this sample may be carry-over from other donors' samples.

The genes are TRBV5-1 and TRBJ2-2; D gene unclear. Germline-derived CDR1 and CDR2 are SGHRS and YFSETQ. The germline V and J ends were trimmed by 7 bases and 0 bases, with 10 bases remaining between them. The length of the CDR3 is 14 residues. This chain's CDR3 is CASGVLANTGELFF. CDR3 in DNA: TGCGCCAGCGGGGTCCTAGCGAACACCGGGGAGCTGTTTTTT.

CDR3 in amino acids: CASTPNPYVPQHF. As DNA, the CDR3 is TGTGCCAGCACCCCCAACCCCTATGTGCCCCAGCATTTT. The chain carries TRBV28 and TRBJ1-5; D ambiguous. Trimming left V 7 bases short and J 9 bases short, with 16 bases between. CDR3 size: 13 residues. Germline V gene data show CDR1 as MDHEN and CDR2 as SYDVKM.

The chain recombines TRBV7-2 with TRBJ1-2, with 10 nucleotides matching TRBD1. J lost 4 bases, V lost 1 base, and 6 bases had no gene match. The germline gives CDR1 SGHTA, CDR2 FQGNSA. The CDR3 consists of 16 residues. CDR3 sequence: CASSLVGTGVAYGYTF. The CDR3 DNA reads TGTGCCAGCAGCTTAGTAGGGACAGGGGTGGCCTATGGCTACACCTTC.

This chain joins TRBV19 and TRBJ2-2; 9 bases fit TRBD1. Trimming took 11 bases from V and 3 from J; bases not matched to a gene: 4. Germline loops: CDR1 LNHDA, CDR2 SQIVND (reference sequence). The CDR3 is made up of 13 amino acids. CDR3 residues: CAGGTGHTGELFF. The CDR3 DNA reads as TGTGCCGGCGGGACAGGGCACACCGGGGAGCTGTTTTTT.

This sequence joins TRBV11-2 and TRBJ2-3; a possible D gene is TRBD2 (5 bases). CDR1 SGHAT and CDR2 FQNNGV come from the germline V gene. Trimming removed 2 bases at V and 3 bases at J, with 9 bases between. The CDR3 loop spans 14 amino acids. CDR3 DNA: TGTGCCAGCAGCTTATCGCTAGCAACAGATACGCAGTATTTT. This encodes CASSLSLATDTQYF. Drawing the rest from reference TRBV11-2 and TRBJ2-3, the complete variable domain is EAGVAQSPRYKIIEKRQSVAFWCNPISGHATLYWYQQILGQGPKLLIQFQNNGVVDDSQLPKDRFSAERLKGVDSTLKIQPAKLEDSAVYLCASSLSLATDTQYFGPGTRLTVL.

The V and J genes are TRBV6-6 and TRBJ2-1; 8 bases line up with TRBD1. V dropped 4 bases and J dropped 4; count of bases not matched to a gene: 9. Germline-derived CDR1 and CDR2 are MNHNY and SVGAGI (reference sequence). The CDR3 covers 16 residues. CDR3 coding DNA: TGTGCCAGCAGTTTAAAGGACAGGGTGCTATACAATGAGCAGTTCTTC. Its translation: CASSLKDRVLYNEQFF.

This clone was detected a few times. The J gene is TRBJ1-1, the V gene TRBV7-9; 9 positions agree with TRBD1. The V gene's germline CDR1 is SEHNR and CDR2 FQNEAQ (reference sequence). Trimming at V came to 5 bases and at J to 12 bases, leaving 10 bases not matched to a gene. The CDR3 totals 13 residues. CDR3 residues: CASSPTGTGSSFF. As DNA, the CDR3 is TGTGCCAGCAGCCCAACCGGGACAGGGAGTTCTTTCTTT.